Listed here is a single TCR beta chain. These data are taken from a study of blood T cell repertoires in COVID-19. In the study overall: Sites in the United States, Italy and Spain provided acute and convalescent COVID-19 samples. Sources were T cells, B-cell-depleted T cells, or PBMCs; the material itself was cDNA or gDNA.

Seattle enrolled patients during active infection and tracked them longitudinally. In the study's own analysis: Estimated nucleated cell counts came from reference gene primer amplification. Produced via immunoSEQ multiplex PCR; TCRdb's table is partial and in-frame only. V and J calls and clone size are given by that table; D and trimming were obtained from the DNA. The sample carries approximately 300,000 clones, around 90% recorded once. CDR3 length: 15 residues. Germline-derived CDR1 and CDR2 are SGHRS and YFSETQ. V dropped 4 bases and J dropped 2; count of bases not matched to a gene: 5. Sample: peripheral blood. This chain connects TRBV5-1 to TRBJ2-3, with 9 bases lining up with TRBD1. The receptor comes from a woman aged 45-65 years with COVID-19, enrolled during active disease. The CDR3, as DNA: TGCGCCAGCAGCCGGGACAGGGTCATCACAGATACGCAGTATTTT. This translates into CASSRDRVITDTQYF.